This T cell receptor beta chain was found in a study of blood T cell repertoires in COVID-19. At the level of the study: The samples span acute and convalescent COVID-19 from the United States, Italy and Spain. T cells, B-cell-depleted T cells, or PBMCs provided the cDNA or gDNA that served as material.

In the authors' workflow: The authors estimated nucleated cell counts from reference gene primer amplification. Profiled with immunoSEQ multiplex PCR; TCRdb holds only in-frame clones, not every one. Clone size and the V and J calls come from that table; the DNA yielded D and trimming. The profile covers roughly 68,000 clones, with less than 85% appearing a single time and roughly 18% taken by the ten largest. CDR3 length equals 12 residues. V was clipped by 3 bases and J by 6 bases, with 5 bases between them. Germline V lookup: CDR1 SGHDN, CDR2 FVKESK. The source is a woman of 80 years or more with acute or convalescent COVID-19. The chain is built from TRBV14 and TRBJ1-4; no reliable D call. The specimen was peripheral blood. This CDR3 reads CASSHNDEKLFF. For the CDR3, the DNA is TGTGCCAGCAGCCATAATGATGAAAAACTGTTTTTT. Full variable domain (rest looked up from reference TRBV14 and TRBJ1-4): EAGVTQFPSHSVIEKGQTVTLRCDPISGHDNLYWYRRVMGKEIKFLLHFVKESKQDESGMPNNRFLAERTGGTYSTLKVQPAELEDSGVYFCASSHNDEKLFFGSGTQLSVL.